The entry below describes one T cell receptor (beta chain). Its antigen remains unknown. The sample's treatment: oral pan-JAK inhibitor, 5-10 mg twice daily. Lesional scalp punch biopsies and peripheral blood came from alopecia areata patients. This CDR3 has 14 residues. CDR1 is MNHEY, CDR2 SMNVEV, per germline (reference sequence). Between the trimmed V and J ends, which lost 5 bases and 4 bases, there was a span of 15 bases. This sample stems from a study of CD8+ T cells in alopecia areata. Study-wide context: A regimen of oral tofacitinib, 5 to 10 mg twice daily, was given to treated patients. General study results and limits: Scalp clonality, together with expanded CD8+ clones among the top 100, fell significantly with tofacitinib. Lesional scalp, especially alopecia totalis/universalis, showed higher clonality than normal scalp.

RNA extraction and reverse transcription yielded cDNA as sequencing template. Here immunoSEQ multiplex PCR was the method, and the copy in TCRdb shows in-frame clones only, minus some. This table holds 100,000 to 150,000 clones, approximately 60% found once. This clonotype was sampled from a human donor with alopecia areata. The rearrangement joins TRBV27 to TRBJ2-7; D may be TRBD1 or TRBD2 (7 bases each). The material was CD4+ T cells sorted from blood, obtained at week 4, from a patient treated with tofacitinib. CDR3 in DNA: TGTGCCAGCAGTCCAGCGGGACAGAGTTACGAGCAGTACTTC. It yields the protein CASSPAGQSYEQYF.